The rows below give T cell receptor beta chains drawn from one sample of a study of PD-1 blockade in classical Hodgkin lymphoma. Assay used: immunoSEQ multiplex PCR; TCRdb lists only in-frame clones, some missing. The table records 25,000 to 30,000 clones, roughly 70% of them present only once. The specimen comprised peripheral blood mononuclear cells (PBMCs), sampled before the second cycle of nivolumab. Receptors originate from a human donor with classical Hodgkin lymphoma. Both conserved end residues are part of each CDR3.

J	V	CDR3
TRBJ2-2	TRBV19	CASKAGGGHTGELFF
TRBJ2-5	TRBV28	CASSAPGGAWRETQYF
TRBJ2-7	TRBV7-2	CASTSRGAGGYEQYF
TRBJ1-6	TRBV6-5	CASSRTAWNSPLHF
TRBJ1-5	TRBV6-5	CASSYRWDGNQPQHF
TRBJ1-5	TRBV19	CALETGTPQHF
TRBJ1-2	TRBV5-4	CASSPSIDYGYTF
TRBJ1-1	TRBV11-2	CASSLEFKNRNTEAFF
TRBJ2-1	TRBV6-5	CASQGSSNEQFF
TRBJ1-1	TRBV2	CASSMNGNTEAFF
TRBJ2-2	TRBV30	CAWSLDLFNGGELFF
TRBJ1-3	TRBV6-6	CASSFGNTIYF
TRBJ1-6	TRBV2	CAGQGHHNSPLHF
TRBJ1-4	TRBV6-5	CASSYGTGYEKLFF
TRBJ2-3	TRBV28	CAVSAWTTDTQYF
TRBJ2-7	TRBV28	CASRPSQGFSTEQYF
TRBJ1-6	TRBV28	CASGTGGYNSPLHF
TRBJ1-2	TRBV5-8	CASTPRWGPNYGYTF
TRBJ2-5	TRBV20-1	CSALGRGTQYF
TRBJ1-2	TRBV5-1	CASSDGGVGIGYTF
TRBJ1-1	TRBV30	CAWRDSPGDTEAFF
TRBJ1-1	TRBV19	CASRRGQVNTEAFF
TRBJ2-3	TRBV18	CASSPMPGLLGDTQYF
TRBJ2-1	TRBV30	CAWSVRLGDRVYNEQFF
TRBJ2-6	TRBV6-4	CASSGQGAGANVLTF
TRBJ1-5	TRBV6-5	CASSYQGQQPQHF
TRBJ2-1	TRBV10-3	CAISWQADEQFF
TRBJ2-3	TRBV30	CAWSPGDILRGDTQYF
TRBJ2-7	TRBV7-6	CASSLDAGTYEQYF
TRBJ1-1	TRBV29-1	CSVGTGLELGTEAFF
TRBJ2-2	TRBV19	CASTPGQSNTGELFF